These 21 T cell receptor beta chains came from one sample sequenced in a study of OX40 agonist ivuxolimab in advanced cancers. Some clones are missing from TCRdb's copy, which holds only in-frame ones; the method was immunoSEQ multiplex PCR. Found here are 50,000 to 65,000 clones, nearly 95% of them singletons; the top ten hold roughly 13%. Sequencing used CD4+ or CD8+ T cells sorted from blood, obtained in a trial of the OX40 agonist ivuxolimab. The receptors were sampled from an adult with an advanced solid tumor such as melanoma, head and neck, liver or kidney cancer.

The chain uses TRBV6-5 and TRBJ1-2; no clear D. With 10 bases removed from V and 8 bases from J, the gap between germline ends came to 17 bases. Germline-derived CDR1 and CDR2 are MNHEY and SVGAGI. The CDR3 loop spans 12 amino acids. CDR3 DNA: TGTGCCACCACGGGTGGGCGCAGAGGCTACACCTTC. It translates to CATTGGRRGYTF.

CDR3 protein: CASRGTENTGELFF. As DNA, the CDR3 is TGTGCCAGCAGGGGGACGGAAAACACCGGGGAGCTGTTTTTT. V gene TRBV9 combines with J gene TRBJ2-2; D may correspond to TRBD1 or TRBD2 (5 bases each). The ends were cut back, 5 bases at V and 2 bases at J, with 10 bases in the middle. Germline CDR1 is SGDLS and CDR2 is YYNGEE. This CDR3 spans 14 amino acids.

V and J are TRBV18 and TRBJ2-5, with 7 bases lining up with TRBD2. The J call is in doubt because the DNA end fits TRBJ2-7 better. From germline, CDR1 is KGHSH and CDR2 LQKENI. The CDR3 runs 16 residues. This CDR3 is CASSPLAGERVYEQYF. CDR3 sequence (DNA): TGTGCCAGCTCACCGCTCGCGGGAGAGAGGGTCTACGAGCAGTACTTC.

V and J are TRBV9 and TRBJ2-1, with TRBD2 matching 8 bases. The CDR3 runs 16 residues. CDR1 is SGDLS and CDR2 is YYNGEE in the germline V gene. Trimming at V came to 4 bases and at J to 3 bases, leaving 9 bases not matched to a gene. The CDR3 reads CASSSSSGPVYNEQFF. For the CDR3, the DNA is TGTGCCAGCAGCTCCTCTAGCGGGCCCGTCTACAATGAGCAGTTCTTC.

This chain links TRBV6-1 with TRBJ1-2; no clear D gene. Trimming shortened V by 1 base and J by 4 bases, and 7 bases separated the two germline ends. Germline loops: CDR1 MNHNS, CDR2 SASEGT. The CDR3 has 13 residues. The DNA of the CDR3 is TGTGCCAGCAGTGAAGTGACGGGCTATGGCTACACCTTC. It specifies CASSEVTGYGYTF.

The rearrangement joins TRBV10-3 to TRBJ1-2; 7 bases are a match to TRBD1. The V gene end was trimmed by 6 bases and the J gene end by 6 bases; junction bases not matched to a gene: 10. Germline CDR1 is ENHRY and CDR2 is SYGVKD. The CDR3 extends over 14 amino acids. CDR3 bases: TGTGCCATCAGAGGACGAGGGACAGCGGATGGCTACACCTTC. Amino acids: CAIRGRGTADGYTF.

The chain couples TRBV9 to TRBJ2-5, with 9 positions matching TRBD2. Germline V gene lookup returns CDR1 SGDLS and CDR2 YYNGEE. This CDR3 has 15 residues. V gave up 3 bases and J gave up 4 bases; unmatched junction bases: 7. CDR3 protein: CASSGPGLAGETQYF. CDR3 DNA: TGTGCCAGCAGCGGGCCGGGACTAGCCGGAGAGACCCAGTACTTC.

This clone was found a few times. The V gene is TRBV4-1, the J gene TRBJ1-5; D uncertain. From germline, CDR1 is MGHRA and CDR2 YSYEKL. The CDR3 loop spans 14 amino acids. The V and J ends lost 0 bases and 1 base respectively, with 4 bases between them. CDR3: CASSQDYSNQPQHF. The DNA of the CDR3 is TGCGCCAGCAGCCAAGATTACAGCAATCAGCCCCAGCATTTT.

A single count supports this clone. The chain combines TRBV4-2 with TRBJ2-7, with D perhaps TRBD1 or TRBD2 (6 bases each). The V end lost 6 bases, the J end lost 5 bases, and 14 bases lay between the germline ends. There are 13 residues in the CDR3. The germline V gene encodes CDR1 LGHNA and CDR2 YNFKEQ. The CDR3 DNA sequence: TGTGCCAGCAGTAGCACAGGGAGGCACGAGCAGTACTTC. Its translation is CASSSTGRHEQYF.

This rearrangement joins TRBV6-5 to TRBJ2-7; D perhaps matches TRBD2 (5 bases). Trimming left V 6 bases short and J 1 base short, with 10 bases between. CDR1 and CDR2 (germline): MNHEY, SVGAGI. The CDR3 length is 13 residues. The CDR3: CASRFSGSYEQYF. CDR3 coding DNA: TGTGCCAGCAGGTTCTCGGGATCCTACGAGCAGTACTTC.

The chain recombines TRBV12-5 with TRBJ1-1, with 9 nucleotides matching TRBD1. CDR3 size: 15 residues. From germline, CDR1 is LGHNT and CDR2 FRNRAP. After removal of 5 bases from V and 5 bases from J, the junction contained 9 bases not matched to a gene. CDR3 DNA: TGTGCTAGTGGTCCATTTGGACAGGGGAGAACTGAAGCTTTCTTT. As protein: CASGPFGQGRTEAFF. Looking up the rest from reference TRBV12-5 and TRBJ1-1 gives the full variable domain: DARVTQTPRHKVTEMGQEVTMRCQPILGHNTVFWYRQTMMQGLELLAYFRNRAPLDDSGMPKDRFSAEMPDATLATLKIQPSEPRDSAVYFCASGPFGQGRTEAFFGQGTRLTVV.

This chain connects TRBV30 to TRBJ1-2, with D tentatively TRBD1 (6 bases). Trimming stripped 3 bases from V and 4 bases from J, with 9 bases between. The CDR3 has 12 residues. Germline CDR1 and CDR2: GTSNPN and SVGIG (reference sequence). CDR3 residues: CAWRTGFYGYTF. In nucleotides, the CDR3 is TGTGCCTGGAGGACAGGATTCTATGGCTACACCTTC.

The V call is TRBV4-1, the J call TRBJ1-2; weak D call: TRBD1 (6 bases). Looked up from germline, CDR1 is MGHRA and CDR2 is YSYEKL. V was pared by 3 bases and J by 2 bases, with 16 bases between. The CDR3 sequence is 16 residues long. CDR3 loop: CASSQVRGAQNYGYTF. CDR3 nucleotide sequence: TGCGCCAGCAGCCAGGTCCGGGGGGCGCAGAACTATGGCTACACCTTC.

With regard to this clone: It may be a read error: a sequence one base away is much more abundant. The rearrangement joins TRBV6-1 to TRBJ1-1; TRBD1 matches 7 bases. There are 15 residues in the CDR3. CDR1 and CDR2 (germline): MNHNS, SASEGT. V lost 6 bases to trimming and J lost 4 bases; unmatched junction nucleotides: 11. CDR3 sequence reads: CASSVGGGGGTEAFF. The CDR3 DNA sequence: TGTGCCAGCAGCGTAGGGGGAGGGGGCGGCACTGAAGCTTTCTTT.

The chain couples TRBV4-1 to TRBJ2-7; no clear D gene. CDR1 MGHRA and CDR2 YSYEKL come from the germline V gene. Trimming took off 3 bases at V and 0 bases at J, with 9 bases between the two ends. The CDR3 totals 14 residues. The CDR3 DNA reads as TGCGCCAGCAGCCACGTTGACTTCTCCTACGAGCAGTACTTC. Protein sequence: CASSHVDFSYEQYF.

V gene TRBV30 combines with J gene TRBJ2-1, with D perhaps matching TRBD2 (6 bases). The germline V gene encodes CDR1 GTSNPN and CDR2 SVGIG (reference sequence). Trimming took 3 bases from V and 7 from J, leaving 10 bases between them. This CDR3 has 12 residues. The CDR3 DNA reads TGTGCCTGGAGACGAGGGACTAATGAGCAGTTCTTC. Protein: CAWRRGTNEQFF.

V and J are TRBV20-1 and TRBJ1-1, with a weak D call TRBD1 (5 bases). Per the germline V gene, CDR1 is DFQATT and CDR2 is SNEGSKA (reference sequence). V was pared by 5 bases and J by 6 bases, with 10 bases between. CDR3 length: 11 residues. The CDR3 nucleotides read TGCAGTGCTCTTCAGGGTCCTGAAGCTTTCTTT. Its translation is CSALQGPEAFF.

The rearrangement joins TRBV6-6 to TRBJ2-2; 9 bases map to TRBD1. The germline V gene has CDR1 MNHNY and CDR2 SVGAGI (reference sequence). V trimming: 5 bases; J trimming: 6 bases; junction bases outside the gene matches: 7. The CDR3 is 15 amino acids. CDR3 residues: CASSPGTGPSGELFF. The CDR3 nucleotides read TGTGCCAGCAGTCCCGGGACAGGGCCGTCCGGGGAGCTGTTTTTT.

V usage is TRBV10-2 and J usage is TRBJ1-1, with 10 bases fitting TRBD1. Per the germline V gene, CDR1 is WSHSY and CDR2 is SAAADI. Losses at the gene ends were 0 bases for V and 4 bases for J; bases not matched to a gene: 11. The CDR3 totals 18 residues. The CDR3 here is CASSESVRDRGAGTEAFF. CDR3 bases: TGCGCCAGCAGTGAGTCTGTCCGGGACAGGGGAGCCGGCACTGAAGCTTTCTTT.

In this sample, this clone is medium-sized (0.01 to 0.1%). The genes are TRBV19 and TRBJ2-7, with D possibly TRBD1 on 5 matching bases. The CDR3 totals 13 residues. Deletions cut 3 bases from V and 5 bases from J, with 11 bases between. Germline assignment: CDR1 LNHDA and CDR2 SQIVND (reference sequence). CDR3 residues: CASSISWGDEQYF. In DNA, the CDR3 is TGTGCCAGTAGTATCTCGTGGGGCGACGAGCAGTACTTC.

V and J are TRBV7-2 and TRBJ2-1; the match to TRBD2 covers 7 bases. The CDR3 consists of 17 residues. The germline V gene has CDR1 SGHTA and CDR2 FQGNSA. Trimming took 1 base from V and 8 from J; bases not matched to a gene: 14. For the CDR3, the DNA is TGTGCCAGCAGCTTAGAGGGTCGCGGGAGTACAAGTTATGAGCAGTTCTTC. Translating gives CASSLEGRGSTSYEQFF.